This entry lists 22 T cell receptor beta chains sequenced from one sample in a study of blood T cells in healthy people across ages. Primed by a sample-barcoded 5' primer and a J-beta primer mix, a second PCR proceeded for about 7 to 11 cycles. TCRdb called the 5' RACE reads again in MiXCR, with one record for every CDR3 protein. The table records 800,000 or so distinct CDR3 sequences, 55% to 65% of them present only once. Material for sequencing was blood. Receptors were obtained from a young man in good health.

This clonotype was counted between two and nine times. The genes are TRBV12-3 or TRBV12-4 and TRBJ2-7, with D perhaps matching TRBD1 (6 bases). The CDR3 has 15 amino acids. V lost 4 bases to trimming and J lost 0 bases, with 13 bases between them. CDR3 region: CASSSTGTRSYEQYF. DNA of the CDR3: TGTGCCAGCAGTTCGACCGGGACACGCTCCTACGAGCAGTACTTC.

Concerning this clonotype itself: An end of the junction differs from the germline gene, which may be a read error. The gene calls are TRBV4-3 and TRBJ2-3; D ambiguous. Germline CDR1 is LGHNA and CDR2 is YSLEER. This CDR3 region has 15 residues. CDR3 sequence reads: CASSQFGSGTVTQYF. As DNA, the CDR3 is TGCGCCAGCAGCCAATTCGGATCGGGCACAGTTACGCAGTATTTT.

V is TRBV18 and J is TRBJ2-7; tentative D call: TRBD1 (6 bases). The CDR3 covers 14 residues. Germline lookup yields CDR1 KGHSH and CDR2 LQKENI. Deletions cut 10 bases from V and 0 bases from J, with 16 bases between. CDR3 DNA sequence: TGTGCCACCCAACAGGGAGCCCCCTCCTACGAGCAGTACTTC. This gives the protein CATQQGAPSYEQYF.

The rearrangement uses TRBV20-1 and TRBJ2-7; tentatively, D is TRBD1 (6 bases). The assigned J gene may be wrong: the sequence end matches TRBJ2-5 better. The CDR3 has 14 residues. Germline CDR1 DFQATT, CDR2 SNEGSKA (reference sequence). This CDR3 is CSAREQGRGETQYF. The DNA for the CDR3 is TGCAGTGCTAGGGAGCAGGGGCGAGGGGAGACCCAGTACTTC.

V is TRBV7-9 and J is TRBJ2-5; no definite D call. The DNA end lines up better with TRBJ2-7; the J call may be wrong. The length of the CDR3 is 12 residues. Germline loops: CDR1 SEHNR, CDR2 FQNEAQ (reference sequence). The DNA for the CDR3 is TGTGCCAGCAGCTTAGCAGTGAACGAGCAGTACTTC. Translated: CASSLAVNEQYF.

The rearrangement uses TRBV5-1 and TRBJ1-1, with 7 positions matching TRBD1. After removal of 4 bases from V and 1 base from J, the junction contained 4 bases not matched to a gene. CDR1 and CDR2 from the germline V gene are SGHRS and YFSETQ. There are 14 residues in the CDR3. The CDR3 reads CASSPDRRNTEAFF. CDR3 bases: TGCGCCAGCAGCCCGGACAGGCGGAACACTGAAGCTTTCTTT.

The chain employs TRBV7-9 and TRBJ2-1, with D unclear. Germline V gives CDR1 SEHNR, CDR2 FQNEAQ (reference sequence). The CDR3 sequence is 14 residues long. Deletions cut 3 bases from V and 10 bases from J, with 16 bases between. For the CDR3, the DNA is TGTGCCAGCAGCTTGGGGATGCCACCGCTAGAGCAGTTCTTC. Encoded protein: CASSLGMPPLEQFF.

This clonotype has just a few counts. The chain links TRBV29-1 to TRBJ2-7; no definite D call. V was shortened by 0 bases and J by 6 bases, with 12 bases between the two germline ends. CDR3 length: 13 residues. Germline V gene data show CDR1 as SQVTM and CDR2 as ANQGSEA. The DNA of the CDR3 is TGCAGCGTTGAAGATCTAAGGGCCGGCGAGCAGTACTTC. Its protein is CSVEDLRAGEQYF.

This chain links TRBV29-1 with TRBJ2-1, with 7 bases that match TRBD1. The germline CDR1 and CDR2 sequences are SQVTM and ANQGSEA. CDR3 length equals 16 residues. J was trimmed by 8 bases and V by 2 bases; bases with no gene match: 15. The CDR3 coding sequence is TGCAGCGTTGAAAGGGCCGCCCGGACAGGTATTGATGAGCAGTTCTTC. Translating gives CSVERAARTGIDEQFF.

The chain uses TRBV20-1 and TRBJ2-1, with 8 bases matching TRBD1. The CDR3 sequence is 17 residues long. V trimming: 2 bases; J trimming: 7 bases; junction bases outside the gene matches: 16. Germline values: CDR1 DFQATT, CDR2 SNEGSKA (reference sequence). CDR3 residues: CSARPPSVRQGLNEQFF. In DNA form, the CDR3 reads TGCAGTGCTAGACCTCCCTCGGTGAGACAGGGGCTGAATGAGCAGTTCTTC.

J is TRBJ2-7 and V is TRBV28; the D gene is possibly TRBD2 (5 bases). With 5 bases removed from V and 6 bases from J, the gap between germline ends came to 20 bases. The CDR3 length is 15 residues. The germline CDR1 and CDR2 sequences are MDHEN and SYDVKM. CDR3 residues: CASSPSSFFQLEQYF. CDR3 DNA: TGTGCCAGCAGTCCCTCTAGCTTCTTCCAACTCGAGCAGTACTTC.

The gene calls are TRBV20-1 and TRBJ2-7; D not resolved. The CDR3 runs 12 residues. Germline-derived CDR1 and CDR2 are DFQATT and SNEGSKA (reference sequence). Trimming took 1 base from V and 4 from J, leaving 8 bases between them. This CDR3 is CSARVGVYEQYF. DNA for the CDR3: TGCAGTGCTAGAGTCGGTGTTTACGAGCAGTACTTC.

This clonotype was seen more than once but under ten times. The chain couples TRBV7-3 to TRBJ2-7; 11 nucleotides agree with TRBD2. The J segment lost 5 bases and the V segment lost 0 bases, leaving 6 bases of the junction unmatched. The CDR3 runs 16 residues. Germline-derived CDR1 and CDR2 are SGHTA and FQGTGA. DNA for the CDR3: TGTGCCAGCAGCTTAACAGGGACTAGCGGCAACCACGAGCAGTACTTC. This codes for CASSLTGTSGNHEQYF.

The table lists this clonotype with a few counts. The chain employs TRBV20-1 and TRBJ1-2; possibly TRBD1 for D (6 bases). The V gene lost 6 bases and the J gene lost 4 bases, with 15 bases spanning the gap. The CDR3 contains 13 residues. Germline V gene sequence: CDR1 DFQATT, CDR2 SNEGSKA (reference sequence). The CDR3 is CSARTDIPYGYTF. As DNA, the CDR3 is TGCAGTGCCCGGACAGACATTCCCTATGGCTACACCTTC.

The chain couples TRBV2 to TRBJ2-7; 7 bases agree with TRBD1. J lost 0 bases, V lost 6 bases, and 8 bases had no gene match. Germline V gives CDR1 SNHLY, CDR2 FYNNEI. The CDR3 has 15 residues. The CDR3 region is CASSLRDRSSYEQYF. Written as DNA, the CDR3 is TGTGCCAGCAGCCTCCGGGACAGAAGCTCCTACGAGCAGTACTTC.

This clonotype appeared once. CDR3 protein: CSASGQDATKNIQYF. CDR3 nucleotides: TGCAGTGCTAGCGGACAGGACGCGACCAAAAACATTCAGTACTTC. This chain uses TRBV20-1 with TRBJ2-4; TRBD1 matches at 7 bases. Germline values: CDR1 DFQATT, CDR2 SNEGSKA (reference sequence). J lost 2 bases, V lost 3 bases, and 7 bases had no gene match. The CDR3 is 15 residues long.

CDR3 region: CASSRMEGKNAEAFF. The CDR3 DNA reads as TGTGCCAGCAGCCGCATGGAGGGGAAAAACGCTGAAGCTTTCTTT. This chain connects TRBV9 to TRBJ1-1, with a possible D match to TRBD1 (5 bases). The germline V and J ends were trimmed by 4 bases and 6 bases, with 19 bases remaining between them. The CDR3 has 15 residues. Germline V CDR1 and CDR2: SGDLS, YYNGEE.

The chain combines TRBV24-1 with TRBJ1-6; D remains unclear. Trimming removed 8 bases at V and 5 bases at J, with 12 bases between. Germline CDR1 reads KGHDR; CDR2 reads SFDVKD. The CDR3 covers 14 residues. CDR3 sequence (DNA): TGTGCCACCATTCGCAGACAAGATAATTCACCCCTCCACTTT. Amino acids: CATIRRQDNSPLHF.

This chain joins TRBV4-2 and TRBJ1-5; D gene unclear. The CDR3 consists of 15 residues. Trimming took 1 base from V and 0 from J, leaving 7 bases between them. In germline, CDR1 is LGHNA, CDR2 YNFKEQ. The CDR3 DNA reads TGTGCCAGCAGCCAAGCGCAGTTTAGCAATCAGCCCCAGCATTTT. It is translated as CASSQAQFSNQPQHF.

The chain links TRBV12-3 or TRBV12-4 to TRBJ2-7; no clear D gene. V was cut by 3 bases and J by 9 bases, with 15 bases left in between. The CDR3 sequence is 13 residues long. CDR3 sequence reads: CASSLVQPYGQYF. The CDR3 DNA follows: TGTGCCAGCAGTTTGGTTCAGCCGTATGGGCAGTACTTC.

The chain links TRBV7-6 to TRBJ2-1; no reliable D call. The V gene's germline CDR1 is SGHVS and CDR2 FNYEAQ. The CDR3 has 14 amino acids. Trimming shortened V by 1 base and J by 5 bases, and 9 bases separated the two germline ends. The CDR3 sequence: CASSLGALDNEQFF. CDR3 bases: TGTGCCAGCAGCTTAGGTGCCTTGGACAATGAGCAGTTCTTC.

The chain combines TRBV29-1 with TRBJ2-1; D perhaps matches TRBD1 (6 bases). The V end lost 0 bases, the J end lost 2 bases, and 11 bases lay between the germline ends. CDR1 and CDR2 (germline): SQVTM, ANQGSEA. This CDR3 spans 15 amino acids. The chain's CDR3 is CSVEDPRGPYNEQFF. CDR3 DNA sequence: TGCAGCGTTGAAGATCCCAGGGGACCCTACAATGAGCAGTTCTTC.